The 7 T cell receptor beta chains reported below all come from one sample, sequenced in a study of control samples from healthy donors and cancer patients. Assay used: immunoSEQ multiplex PCR; TCRdb lists only in-frame clones, some missing. The sample records roughly 84,000 clones, around 91% being singletons. Sequencing input: blood. The receptors were sampled from a man aged 50-59 years in good health.

The chain has TRBV7-2 and TRBJ2-3; no firm D call. The CDR3 extends over 14 amino acids. V lost 4 bases and J lost 4, with 12 bases in between. Germline CDR1 and CDR2: SGHTA and FQGNSA. CDR3 amino acids: CASSSQLVPDTQYF. DNA for the CDR3: TGTGCCAGCAGCTCCCAATTGGTCCCAGATACGCAGTATTTT.

V is TRBV24-1 and J is TRBJ1-5, with 9 positions matching TRBD1. CDR3 length equals 14 residues. Germline lookup yields CDR1 KGHDR and CDR2 SFDVKD. V shed 3 bases and J 9 bases; nucleotides not matched to a gene: 5. The CDR3 DNA reads as TGTGCCACCAGTGATCACAGGGGGCGAGGGCCCCAGCATTTT. Translating it yields CATSDHRGRGPQHF.

The chain recombines TRBV6-5 with TRBJ1-2, with D hard to call. CDR3 length: 13 amino acids. The germline V gene encodes CDR1 MNHEY and CDR2 SVGAGI. Trimming cost V 5 bases and J 5 bases, with 12 bases left between them. CDR3 region: CASSTLEVYGYTF. The DNA for the CDR3 is TGTGCCAGCAGTACCCTTGAGGTGTATGGCTACACCTTC.

CDR3 coding DNA: TGTGCCATCAGTCCCTTTGGGTCACCCCTCCACTTT. Its translation: CAISPFGSPLHF. The chain is built from TRBV10-3 and TRBJ1-6; no reliable D call. Germline values: CDR1 ENHRY, CDR2 SYGVKD. Trimming cost V 5 bases and J 10 bases, with 9 bases left between them. The CDR3 runs to 12 residues.

V and J are TRBV5-4 and TRBJ1-2, with a weak D call TRBD1 (5 bases). From germline, CDR1 is SGHNT and CDR2 YYREEE (reference sequence). Between the trimmed V and J ends, which lost 0 bases and 6 bases, there was a span of 6 bases. The CDR3 length is 12 residues. The CDR3 loop is CASSLEGDGYTF. The CDR3 nucleotides read TGTGCCAGCAGCTTGGAAGGGGATGGCTACACCTTC.

The chain is built from TRBV7-9 and TRBJ2-5, with TRBD2 as a possible D gene (6 bases). Trimming cost V 5 bases and J 12 bases, with 16 bases left between them. The CDR3 contains 12 residues. Germline-derived CDR1 and CDR2 are SEHNR and FQNEAQ (reference sequence). The CDR3 here is CASSPSGEGKYF. The DNA of the CDR3 is TGTGCCAGCAGCCCCTCGGGGGAAGGAAAGTACTTC.

The chain combines TRBV9 with TRBJ1-6; D unresolved. This CDR3 has 14 amino acids. In germline, CDR1 is SGDLS, CDR2 YYNGEE. The V end lost 4 bases, the J end lost 14 bases, and 19 bases lay between the germline ends. In nucleotides, the CDR3 is TGTGCCAGCAGCTCGAGTGGGCGGCCCCTAGCCCTCCACTTT. It specifies CASSSSGRPLALHF.